This T cell receptor beta chain was sequenced during a study of shared clonotypes between healthy human individuals. The CDR3 has 15 residues. CDR1 and CDR2 from the germline V gene are SNHLY and FYNNEI. Trimming pared 6 bases from V and 5 bases from J, leaving 16 bases between. Sequenced by immunoSEQ multiplex PCR; TCRdb stores in-frame clones only, minus some. The data hold around 1.1 million clones, with roughly 74% observed a single time. The specimen sequenced was memory CD4+ T cells from PBMCs. Subset specified: CD45RA-negative fraction. The chain recombines TRBV2 with TRBJ2-2, with unresolved D. The TCR originated in a man aged 18 to 30 in good health. Some clones in this sample may be carry-over from other donors' samples. This CDR3 is CASRARAALTGELFF. The CDR3 DNA is TGTGCCAGCAGGGCCCGAGCCGCTTTGACCGGGGAGCTGTTTTTT.